The 23 T cell receptor beta chains listed next were all sequenced from one sample in a study of blood T cells in healthy people across ages. Combining a sample-barcoded 5' primer with a J-beta primer mix, a second PCR ran for roughly 7 to 12 cycles. Via MiXCR, TCRdb re-called the 5' RACE reads, giving one row per CDR3 protein. The sample carries 850,000 to 1,000,000 distinct CDR3 sequences, roughly 52% recorded once. The sequenced material came from blood. These receptors were obtained from a man aged 25-45 years in good health.

Concerning this clonotype: It may be a read error: a sequence one base away is much more abundant. This chain links TRBV28 with TRBJ2-1, with 8 positions matching TRBD1. Germline loops: CDR1 MDHEN, CDR2 SYDVKM. The CDR3 has 13 amino acids. V lost 5 bases to trimming and J lost 13 bases; unmatched junction nucleotides: 10. The CDR3: CASSPPDRETQFF. In DNA form, the CDR3 reads TGTGCCAGCAGTCCCCCGGACAGGGAGACCCAGTTCTTC.

This clonotype was seen only once. The genes are TRBV12-3 or TRBV12-4 and TRBJ2-3; D is undetermined. The CDR3 sequence is 14 residues long. Trimming removed 6 bases at V and 6 bases at J, with 16 bases between. CDR3 nucleotide sequence: TGTGCCAGCAGCTCCCGGTCCCCCCGGGATACGCAGTATTTT. Protein sequence: CASSSRSPRDTQYF.

Points on this clonotype: With a much larger clone just one base away, this may be a read error. The chain uses TRBV7-2 and TRBJ2-1; no clear D. The germline V gene encodes CDR1 SGHTA and CDR2 FQGNSA. This CDR3 has 14 amino acids. The CDR3 here is CDSSPMGTYNEQFF. The CDR3 bases are TGTGACAGCAGCCCCATGGGCACCTACAATGAGCAGTTCTTC. Complete variable domain (other parts from reference TRBV7-2 and TRBJ2-1): GAGVSQSPSNKVTEKGKDVELRCDPISGHTALYWYRQSLGQGLEFLIYFQGNSAPDKSGLPSDRFSAERTGGSVSTLTIQRTQQEDSAVYLCDSSPMGTYNEQFFGPGTRLTVL.

This sequence joins TRBV10-3 and TRBJ2-1; 11 nucleotides align to TRBD2. Germline V gene data show CDR1 as ENHRY and CDR2 as SYGVKD. Trimming took 11 bases from V and 7 from J; bases not matched to a gene: 19. CDR3 length: 17 residues. CDR3 amino acids: CAAQKTGTSGRGNEQFF. CDR3 bases: TGTGCCGCGCAAAAGACCGGGACTAGCGGAAGAGGGAATGAGCAGTTCTTC.

This clonotype was seen only once. The genes are TRBV4-3 and TRBJ1-3; possible D gene TRBD1, 6 bases. Per germline, CDR1 LGHNA and CDR2 YSLEER. Between the trimmed V and J ends, which lost 2 bases and 4 bases, there was a span of 12 bases. The CDR3 spans 15 residues. In DNA, the CDR3 is TGCGCCAGCAGCCAACCAGGGGTACAAGGAAACACCATATATTTT. It codes for CASSQPGVQGNTIYF.

This clonotype was seen only once. The chain joins TRBV6-5 to TRBJ1-6; 7 nucleotides match TRBD1. After removal of 11 bases from V and 9 bases from J, the junction contained 13 bases not matched to a gene. Germline V gene sequence: CDR1 MNHEY, CDR2 SVGAGI. This CDR3 region has 14 residues. CDR3: CACTLGRGVSPLHF. The DNA of the CDR3 is TGTGCCTGCACCCTAGGCAGGGGGGTTTCACCCCTCCACTTT.

The table lists this clonotype with a few counts. The chain combines TRBV18 with TRBJ2-5, with D possibly TRBD1 on 6 matching bases. Near its end, the DNA agrees better with TRBJ2-7, so the J call may be wrong. The length of the CDR3 is 14 residues. Per germline, CDR1 KGHSH and CDR2 LQKENI. In nucleotides, the CDR3 is TGTGCCAGCTCCGCACAGGACAGAACCTACGAGCAGTACTTC. This sequence encodes CASSAQDRTYEQYF.

This clonotype has a single count. The V and J genes are TRBV7-2 and TRBJ1-6, with TRBD1 matching over 8 bases. This CDR3 has 15 amino acids. CDR1 SGHTA and CDR2 FQGNSA come from the germline V gene. V shed 5 bases and J 10 bases; nucleotides not matched to a gene: 10. The CDR3 region has the DNA TGTGCCAGCAGCGAGAGACAGGGGTCTCGGTCACCCCTCCACTTT. Encoded protein: CASSERQGSRSPLHF. The full variable domain, rest sourced from reference TRBV7-2 and TRBJ1-6, is GAGVSQSPSNKVTEKGKDVELRCDPISGHTALYWYRQSLGQGLEFLIYFQGNSAPDKSGLPSDRFSAERTGGSVSTLTIQRTQQEDSAVYLCASSERQGSRSPLHFGNGTRLTVT.

The chain has TRBV29-1 and TRBJ2-1, with 13 bases aligning to TRBD2. Per the germline V gene, CDR1 is SQVTM and CDR2 is ANQGSEA. The junction had 7 bases not matched to a gene; V was cut back by 7 bases and J by 4 bases. The CDR3 loop spans 15 amino acids. In DNA form, the CDR3 reads TGCAGCGGCCGGAAGACTAGCGGGGGGTACAATGAGCAGTTCTTC. Translating it yields CSGRKTSGGYNEQFF.

This clonotype was detected only a few times. The rearrangement links TRBV9 to TRBJ2-1; possibly TRBD1 for D (5 bases). The V and J ends lost 0 bases and 0 bases respectively, with 7 bases between them. The germline gives CDR1 SGDLS, CDR2 YYNGEE. The CDR3 sequence is 15 residues long. The CDR3 sequence: CASSVGTLSYNEQFF. CDR3 sequence (DNA): TGTGCCAGCAGCGTAGGGACACTCTCCTACAATGAGCAGTTCTTC.

The chain has TRBV6-4 and TRBJ1-6; D not certain. The CDR3 consists of 13 residues. V dropped 8 bases and J dropped 11 bases, with 16 bases sitting between them. Germline-derived CDR1 and CDR2 are MRHNA and SNTAGT. For the CDR3, the DNA is TGTGCCAGCTTCGATCAAATCGCGGCACCCCTCCACTTT. It is translated as CASFDQIAAPLHF.

This clonotype has a count of ten or more. The rearrangement joins TRBV20-1 to TRBJ2-3, with a tentative D call TRBD1 (5 bases). Germline V gives CDR1 DFQATT, CDR2 SNEGSKA (reference sequence). V lost 1 base and J lost 3, with 11 bases in between. This CDR3 has 14 amino acids. The CDR3 reads CSARGAGLTDTQYF. DNA of the CDR3: TGCAGTGCTAGAGGGGCAGGGTTAACAGATACGCAGTATTTT.

The chain couples TRBV6-1 to TRBJ1-2; possibly TRBD1 for D (5 bases). Deletions cut 6 bases from V and 4 bases from J, with 15 bases between. CDR3 length: 14 residues. In germline, CDR1 is MNHNS, CDR2 SASEGT. CDR3 loop: CASSPTEGLYGYTF. The CDR3 DNA sequence: TGTGCCAGCAGCCCGACAGAGGGCCTCTATGGCTACACCTTC.

The V and J genes are TRBV4-1 and TRBJ2-1; 7 nucleotides align to TRBD1. The CDR3 is 15 amino acids. V gave up 0 bases and J gave up 6 bases; unmatched junction bases: 5. Looked up from germline, CDR1 is MGHRA and CDR2 is YSYEKL. The CDR3 reads CASSQDRQGFNEQFF. Here the CDR3 DNA reads TGCGCCAGCAGCCAAGATCGACAGGGTTTCAATGAGCAGTTCTTC.

V is TRBV7-2 and J is TRBJ1-1, with a weak D call TRBD1 (6 bases). The length of the CDR3 is 14 residues. The V gene's germline CDR1 is SGHTA and CDR2 FQGNSA. V was trimmed by 5 bases and J by 3 bases, leaving 13 bases between them. This CDR3 is CASSRRQDYTEAFF. The DNA of the CDR3 is TGTGCCAGCAGCCGCCGACAGGATTACACTGAAGCTTTCTTT.

The chain links TRBV12-3 or TRBV12-4 to TRBJ2-3; D uncertain. The CDR3 is 14 residues long. Trimming shortened V by 1 base and J by 6 bases, and 11 bases separated the two germline ends. The CDR3 nucleotides read TGTGCCAGCAGTTTAGGGGCTCCTGGGGATACGCAGTATTTT. Protein product: CASSLGAPGDTQYF.

This clonotype was recorded at least ten times. V and J are TRBV6-2 or TRBV6-3 and TRBJ2-1; TRBD1 matches at 7 bases. Per the germline V gene, CDR1 is MNHEY and CDR2 is SVGEGT. There are 18 residues in the CDR3. Trimming at V came to 2 bases and at J to 4 bases, leaving 14 bases not matched to a gene. CDR3 sequence reads: CASSYGFLGTDRYNEQFF. For the CDR3, the DNA is TGTGCCAGCAGTTACGGATTTCTCGGGACGGACAGGTACAATGAGCAGTTCTTC.

The J gene is TRBJ1-3, the V gene TRBV5-6, with D tentatively TRBD1 (5 bases). CDR1 and CDR2 (germline): SGHDT, YYEEEE. Trimming stripped 2 bases from V and 0 bases from J, with 9 bases between. The CDR3 contains 15 residues. The CDR3 protein is CASSFGGLSGNTIYF. The CDR3, as DNA: TGTGCCAGCAGCTTCGGGGGTCTCTCTGGAAACACCATATATTTT. The whole variable domain, filled in from reference TRBV5-6 and TRBJ1-3, reads DAGVTQSPTHLIKTRGQQVTLRCSPKSGHDTVSWYQQALGQGPQFIFQYYEEEERQRGNFPDRFSGHQFPNYSSELNVNALLLGDSALYLCASSFGGLSGNTIYFGEGSWLTVV.

This clonotype showed up many times. V and J are TRBV20-1 and TRBJ1-2; 11 nucleotides align to TRBD1. The CDR3 has 15 residues. The V gene end was trimmed by 1 base and the J gene end by 4 bases; junction bases not matched to a gene: 5. Germline V gene lookup returns CDR1 DFQATT and CDR2 SNEGSKA (reference sequence). The CDR3 bases are TGCAGTGCTAGAGTTGGGACAGGGGGAATCTATGGCTACACCTTC. Its translation is CSARVGTGGIYGYTF.

This clonotype was counted a few times. The J gene is TRBJ2-3, the V gene TRBV11-2; the D gene is possibly TRBD2 (7 bases). V lost 1 base and J 5 bases, leaving 13 bases between the germline ends. The CDR3 covers 15 residues. CDR1 and CDR2 (germline): SGHAT, FQNNGV. The CDR3 protein is CASSLVGGALDTQYF. CDR3 sequence (DNA): TGTGCCAGCAGCTTAGTTGGGGGGGCCCTAGATACGCAGTATTTT.

The gene calls are TRBV20-1 and TRBJ2-3; a weak D match, TRBD2 (6 bases). Germline V gene sequence: CDR1 DFQATT, CDR2 SNEGSKA (reference sequence). The CDR3 has 16 residues. With 3 bases removed from V and 2 bases from J, the gap between germline ends came to 18 bases. CDR3 in amino acids: CSARSRAGRNTDTQYF. The CDR3, as DNA: TGCAGTGCTAGGTCACGAGCGGGCCGTAACACAGATACGCAGTATTTT.

This chain connects TRBV6-2 or TRBV6-3 to TRBJ2-7; the match to TRBD2 covers 9 bases. J was trimmed by 6 bases and V by 7 bases; bases with no gene match: 10. The CDR3 spans 14 residues. Germline lookup yields CDR1 MNHEY and CDR2 SVGEGT. The CDR3 coding sequence is TGTGCCAGCAATCCCGGACTAGCGACGGCCGAGCAGTACTTC. It translates to CASNPGLATAEQYF.

The chain employs TRBV10-3 and TRBJ1-2, with a tentative D call TRBD1 (5 bases). The ends were cut back, 0 bases at V and 9 bases at J, with 17 bases in the middle. CDR1 ENHRY and CDR2 SYGVKD come from the germline V gene. The CDR3 has 15 residues. The CDR3 reads CAISESITGDGSYTF. CDR3 coding DNA: TGTGCCATCAGTGAGTCCATAACAGGAGACGGGAGCTACACCTTC.